This T cell receptor (beta chain) emerged from a study of cytomegalovirus exposure and HLA in healthy donors. Assay: immunoSEQ multiplex PCR; the TCRdb copy retains only in-frame clones and omits some. The profile shows approximately 160,000 clones, 75% to 95% of them singletons. The CDR3 is 12 residues long. Germline V gene sequence: CDR1 SNHLY, CDR2 FYNNEI. V gave up 6 bases and J gave up 4 bases, with 9 bases separating them. Sequencing was performed on PBMCs. The chain combines TRBV2 with TRBJ1-2; D remains ambiguous. The source is a woman younger than 35 in good health and CMV-seropositive. The CDR3 protein is CASSQDSYGYTF. In nucleotides, the CDR3 is TGTGCCAGCAGCCAGGACTCCTATGGCTACACCTTC.